These 25 T cell receptor beta chains share one sample of origin, sequenced in a study of T cell responses to AZD1222 COVID-19 vaccine. The protocol was immunoSEQ multiplex PCR, while the TCRdb copy is restricted to in-frame clones and leaves out a portion. The table shows about 120,000 clones, with around 90% occurring only once. Material: peripheral blood, obtained 28 days after the second AZD1222 dose. These receptors were obtained from an adult who received the AZD1222 COVID-19 vaccine.

The V and J genes are TRBV3-1 (or the pseudogene TRBV3-2) and TRBJ1-4; weak D call: TRBD1 (6 bases). CDR3 length equals 16 residues. The ends were cut back, 3 bases at V and 4 bases at J, with 15 bases in the middle. From germline, CDR1 is LGHDT and CDR2 YNNKEL (reference sequence). The CDR3 protein is CASSQQGTRGNEKLFF. The CDR3 region has the DNA TGTGCCAGCAGCCAGCAGGGGACCCGGGGTAATGAAAAACTGTTTTTT.

This clone was counted between two and nine times. The chain employs TRBV7-2 and TRBJ1-1, with a tentative D call TRBD1 (5 bases). Germline V gives CDR1 SGHTA, CDR2 FQGNSA. The V and J ends lost 5 bases and 1 base respectively, with 11 bases between them. The CDR3 is made up of 14 amino acids. The CDR3 reads CASSLPGPNTEAFF. CDR3 in DNA: TGTGCCAGCAGCCTCCCGGGACCGAACACTGAAGCTTTCTTT.

J is TRBJ2-1 and V is TRBV6-2 or TRBV6-3; possibly TRBD2 for D (5 bases). CDR1 MNHEY and CDR2 SVGEGT come from the germline V gene. The CDR3 is 16 amino acids. Trimming shortened V by 4 bases and J by 3 bases, and 16 bases separated the two germline ends. CDR3 amino acids: CASSFHPGIGYNEQFF. The CDR3 DNA reads TGTGCCAGCAGTTTTCACCCCGGGATTGGCTACAATGAGCAGTTCTTC.

V and J are TRBV4-1 and TRBJ1-2; tentative D call: TRBD1 (6 bases). V lost 4 bases to trimming and J lost 5 bases, with 20 bases between them. The CDR3 spans 16 residues. Germline V gene lookup returns CDR1 MGHRA and CDR2 YSYEKL. DNA of the CDR3: TGCGCCAGCAGCCCCGGGACACGGCCCCTGGAATATGGCTACACCTTC. Protein sequence: CASSPGTRPLEYGYTF.

This sequence joins TRBV28 and TRBJ1-5; D may be TRBD1 (6 bases). CDR3 length: 14 residues. The germline V gene encodes CDR1 MDHEN and CDR2 SYDVKM. The germline V and J ends were trimmed by 3 bases and 3 bases, with 9 bases remaining between them. The CDR3 region is CASSFAGDNQPQHF. The DNA of the CDR3 is TGTGCCAGCAGTTTCGCAGGGGACAATCAGCCCCAGCATTTT.

This clone has just a few counts. The gene calls are TRBV6-2 or TRBV6-3 and TRBJ2-3, with 11 bases matching TRBD2. Trimming removed 4 bases from V and 2 bases from J; junction bases left unmatched: 5. This CDR3 is 16 amino acids long. Germline values: CDR1 MNHEY, CDR2 SVGEGT. The CDR3 loop is CASSSGTSGFTDTQYF. DNA for the CDR3: TGTGCCAGCAGTTCTGGGACTAGCGGATTCACAGATACGCAGTATTTT.

The rearrangement uses TRBV2 and TRBJ2-2; 7 bases agree with TRBD2. This CDR3 has 16 residues. J gave up 0 bases and V 8 bases, and 9 bases lay outside the gene matches. Germline CDR1 is SNHLY and CDR2 is FYNNEI. DNA for the CDR3: TGTGCCAGCCGTCGGACTAGGTCTACGAACACCGGGGAGCTGTTTTTT. This encodes CASRRTRSTNTGELFF.

The chain employs TRBV29-1 and TRBJ2-3; TRBD1 matches 8 bases. The CDR3 has 14 residues. The trim removed 5 bases at V and 4 bases at J, leaving 8 bases unmatched. CDR1 SQVTM and CDR2 ANQGSEA come from the germline V gene. The CDR3 DNA follows: TGCAGCGTTCGACAGGGGTTCAGCTCAGATACGCAGTATTTT. It translates to CSVRQGFSSDTQYF.

The rearrangement joins TRBV3-1 (or the pseudogene TRBV3-2) to TRBJ2-1; the D is unclear. Trimming left V 1 base short and J 5 bases short, with 15 bases between. Germline CDR1 LGHDT, CDR2 YNNKEL (reference sequence). The CDR3 is 16 amino acids. For the CDR3, the DNA is TGTGCCAGCAGCCAAGGATATGGGCCCCCCGACAATGAGCAGTTCTTC. This translates into CASSQGYGPPDNEQFF.

With respect to this clone: The junction differs from germline at one of its ends, possibly a read error. The V call is TRBV9, the J call TRBJ2-1; TRBD2 matches at 10 bases. Germline CDR1 and CDR2: SGDLS and YYNGEE. The CDR3 runs to 14 residues. In nucleotides, the CDR3 is TGTGCCAGCAGTTCGGAACTAGCGGGGCGCCATACAGTCTTC. This gives the protein CASSSELAGRHTVF.

V is TRBV7-8 and J is TRBJ2-1; TRBD2 agrees at 11 bases. The junction had 3 bases not matched to a gene; V was cut back by 3 bases and J by 2 bases. Per the germline V gene, CDR1 is SGHVS and CDR2 is FQNEAQ. This CDR3 comprises 16 residues. The CDR3 DNA sequence: TGTGCCAGCAGCTTGCTAGCGGGGGGCCCCTACAATGAGCAGTTCTTC. As protein: CASSLLAGGPYNEQFF.

A word on this clone: The junction does not match germline at one end; this may be a read error. The rearrangement joins TRBV19 to TRBJ2-1; D unresolved. In germline, CDR1 is LNHDA, CDR2 SQIVND (reference sequence). There are 9 residues in the CDR3. The DNA for the CDR3 is TGTGCCAGTAGCCGGGCTGGGCTCTTC. It yields the protein CASSRAGLF.

This clone was found a few times. The chain is built from TRBV2 and TRBJ2-5; 8 nucleotides align to TRBD1. The CDR3 totals 14 residues. Germline lookup yields CDR1 SNHLY and CDR2 FYNNEI. Trimming took 0 bases from V and 7 from J; bases not matched to a gene: 4. In DNA, the CDR3 is TGTGCCAGCAGTGAAGCGTCAGGGGGCTCGACCCAGTACTTC. It encodes CASSEASGGSTQYF.

The V and J genes are TRBV28 and TRBJ1-6; maybe TRBD1 (5 bases). The CDR3 consists of 14 residues. Germline V gene sequence: CDR1 MDHEN, CDR2 SYDVKM. Trimming took off 6 bases at V and 7 bases at J, with 13 bases between the two ends. The CDR3 nucleotides are TGTGCCAGCAGGAGTTCCGGGGGGAATTCACCCCTCCACTTT. This gives the protein CASRSSGGNSPLHF.

The genes are TRBV9 and TRBJ1-2, with D possibly being TRBD1 (5 bases). The CDR3 covers 14 residues. V was pared by 5 bases and J by 4 bases, with 15 bases between. Germline V CDR1 and CDR2: SGDLS, YYNGEE. The CDR3 is CASSRRDGPYGYTF. CDR3 in DNA: TGTGCCAGCAGTCGTCGGGACGGCCCCTATGGCTACACCTTC.

This chain links TRBV11-2 with TRBJ2-7, with D maybe TRBD2 (5 bases). Trimming cost V 0 bases and J 3 bases, with 12 bases left between them. Looked up from germline, CDR1 is SGHAT and CDR2 is FQNNGV. This CDR3 spans 15 amino acids. The CDR3 nucleotides are TGTGCCAGCAGCTTAGAGGTAGCACGGGGCTACGAGCAGTACTTC. Translated: CASSLEVARGYEQYF.

The rearrangement uses TRBV7-2 and TRBJ1-2, with TRBD1 matching over 8 bases. The CDR3 is made up of 16 amino acids. Trimming removed 1 base from V and 2 bases from J; junction bases left unmatched: 6. CDR1 SGHTA and CDR2 FQGNSA come from the germline V gene. The CDR3 loop is CASSLDAGGTNYGYTF. CDR3 DNA: TGTGCCAGCAGCTTAGATGCAGGGGGCACAAACTATGGCTACACCTTC.

The chain links TRBV7-9 to TRBJ1-3; the D is unclear. The CDR3 contains 15 residues. Germline CDR1 is SEHNR and CDR2 is FQNEAQ (reference sequence). V was pared by 3 bases and J by 0 bases, with 9 bases between. CDR3 coding DNA: TGTGCCAGCAGCTTGGGGAGGAGCTCTGGAAACACCATATATTTT. Translated, it gives CASSLGRSSGNTIYF.

V is TRBV6-2 or TRBV6-3 and J is TRBJ1-1; D not certain. Germline-derived CDR1 and CDR2 are MNHEY and SVGEGT. Trimming shortened V by 0 bases and J by 5 bases, and 7 bases separated the two germline ends. This CDR3 is built from 13 residues. DNA for the CDR3: TGTGCCAGCAGTTACTCCCGTGGAACTGAAGCTTTCTTT. Translating gives CASSYSRGTEAFF.

V and J are TRBV7-9 and TRBJ1-3; 7 bases line up with TRBD1. Germline lookup yields CDR1 SEHNR and CDR2 FQNEAQ (reference sequence). The CDR3 contains 14 residues. V was pared by 5 bases and J by 0 bases, with 1 base of the junction left unmatched. The CDR3 loop reads CASSRTGSGNTIYF. CDR3 in DNA: TGTGCCAGCAGCCGGACAGGCTCTGGAAACACCATATATTTT. The variable domain in full, completed from reference TRBV7-9 and TRBJ1-3, reads DTGVSQNPRHKITKRGQNVTFRCDPISEHNRLYWYRQTLGQGPEFLTYFQNEAQLEKSRLLSDRFSAERPKGSFSTLEIQRTEQGDSAMYLCASSRTGSGNTIYFGEGSWLTVV.

Comment on this clone: The identical CDR3 is also encoded by other nucleotide sequences in the sample. The chain recombines TRBV19 with TRBJ2-1; D might be TRBD1 or TRBD2, each matching 5 bases. Looked up from germline, CDR1 is LNHDA and CDR2 is SQIVND (reference sequence). V was shortened by 3 bases and J by 5 bases, with 8 bases between the two germline ends. The CDR3 is 13 residues long. The CDR3 DNA is TGTGCCAGTAGTATGGGACCCGACAATGAGCAGTTCTTC. It translates to CASSMGPDNEQFF.

The chain has TRBV28 and TRBJ2-5; D may correspond to TRBD1 or TRBD2 (5 bases each). The CDR3 extends over 14 amino acids. CDR1 is MDHEN, CDR2 SYDVKM, per germline. V lost 2 bases and J 1 base, leaving 8 bases between the germline ends. The CDR3, as DNA: TGTGCCAGCAGTTTACAGGGAGTCCAAGAGACCCAGTACTTC. It translates to CASSLQGVQETQYF.

The chain couples TRBV4-3 to TRBJ1-1; D ambiguous. The CDR3 is made up of 14 amino acids. Trimming removed 2 bases at V and 1 base at J, with 8 bases between. The germline V gene encodes CDR1 LGHNA and CDR2 YSLEER. DNA for the CDR3: TGCGCCAGCAGCCAAATCCGGGGGAACACTGAAGCTTTCTTT. This codes for CASSQIRGNTEAFF.

V is TRBV3-1 (or the pseudogene TRBV3-2) and J is TRBJ1-2, with D possibly being TRBD1 (6 bases). V lost 1 base and J 8 bases, leaving 14 bases between the germline ends. The CDR3 is made up of 14 amino acids. Germline-derived CDR1 and CDR2 are LGHDT and YNNKEL (reference sequence). CDR3 nucleotide sequence: TGTGCCAGCAGCCAAGGTGGGGGGGCGCCCGGCTACACCTTC. It codes for CASSQGGGAPGYTF.

CDR3 in amino acids: CASSLVLAGGKETQYF. The CDR3 nucleotides read TGTGCCAGCAGCTTAGTGCTAGCGGGGGGTAAGGAGACCCAGTACTTC. The chain uses TRBV7-2 and TRBJ2-5; 11 bases align to TRBD2. Germline V gene lookup returns CDR1 SGHTA and CDR2 FQGNSA. This CDR3 spans 16 amino acids. With 1 base clipped from V and 5 bases from J, the junction kept 6 bases outside the gene matches.